This T cell receptor (beta chain) was sequenced for a study of CD8 T cells in Susac syndrome. The RNA, about 0.45 to 1 ug, was put through reverse transcription using random hexamers. MiXCR, run by TCRdb on the immunoSEQ multiplex PCR reads, gives a single entry per CDR3 protein. The data contain 140,000 or so distinct CDR3 sequences, approximately 94% of them singletons. Looked up from germline, CDR1 is SGHVS and CDR2 is FQNEAQ. Trimming pared 10 bases from V and 5 bases from J, leaving 9 bases between. CDR3 size: 12 residues. The sequencing input was CD4+ T cells from PBMCs. The sequence derives from a human donor with Susac syndrome. The chain links TRBV7-8 to TRBJ1-6, with a tentative D call TRBD1 (6 bases). The DNA of the CDR3 is TGTGCCACCGGGACACATAATTCACCCCTCCACTTT. Protein product: CATGTHNSPLHF. The full variable domain, in which reference TRBV7-8 and TRBJ1-6 provide the parts outside the CDR3, is GAGVSQSPRYKVAKRGQDVALRCDPISGHVSLFWYQQALGQGPEFLTYFQNEAQLDKSGLPSDRFFAERPEGSVSTLKIQRTQQEDSAVYLCATGTHNSPLHFGNGTRLTVT.